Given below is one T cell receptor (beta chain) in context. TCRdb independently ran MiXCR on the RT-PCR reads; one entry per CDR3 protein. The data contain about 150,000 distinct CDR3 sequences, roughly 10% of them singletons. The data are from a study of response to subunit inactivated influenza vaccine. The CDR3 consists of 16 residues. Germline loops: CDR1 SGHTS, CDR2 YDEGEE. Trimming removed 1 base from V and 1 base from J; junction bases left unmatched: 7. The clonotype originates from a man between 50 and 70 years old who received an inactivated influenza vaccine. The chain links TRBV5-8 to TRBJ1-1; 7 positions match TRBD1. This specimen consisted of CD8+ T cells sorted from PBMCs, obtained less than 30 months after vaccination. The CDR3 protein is CASSLSTGQWNTEAFF. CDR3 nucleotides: TGTGCCAGCAGCTTGTCGACAGGGCAATGGAACACTGAAGCTTTCTTT. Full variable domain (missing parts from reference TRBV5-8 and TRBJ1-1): EAGVTQSPTHLIKTRGQQATLRCSPISGHTSVYWYQQALGLGLQFLLWYDEGEERNRGNFPPRFSGRQFPNYSSELNVNALELEDSALYLCASSLSTGQWNTEAFFGQGTRLTVV.